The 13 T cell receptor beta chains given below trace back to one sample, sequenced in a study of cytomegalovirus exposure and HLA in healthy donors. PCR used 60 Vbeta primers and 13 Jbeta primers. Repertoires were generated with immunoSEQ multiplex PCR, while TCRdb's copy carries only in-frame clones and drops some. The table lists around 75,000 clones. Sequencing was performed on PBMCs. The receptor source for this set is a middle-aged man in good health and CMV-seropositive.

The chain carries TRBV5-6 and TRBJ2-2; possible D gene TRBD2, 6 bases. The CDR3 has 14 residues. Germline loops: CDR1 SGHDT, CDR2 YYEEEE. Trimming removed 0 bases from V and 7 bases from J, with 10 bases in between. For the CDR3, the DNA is TGTGCCAGCAGCTTGGTGGGGGGAATCGGGGAGCTGTTTTTT. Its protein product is CASSLVGGIGELFF.

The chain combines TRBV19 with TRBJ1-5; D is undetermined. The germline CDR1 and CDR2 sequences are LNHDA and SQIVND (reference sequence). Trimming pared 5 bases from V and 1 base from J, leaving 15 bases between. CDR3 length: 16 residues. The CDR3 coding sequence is TGTGCCAGTAGTCCTGACCGGAGAGGGAGCAATCAGCCCCAGCATTTT. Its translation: CASSPDRRGSNQPQHF.

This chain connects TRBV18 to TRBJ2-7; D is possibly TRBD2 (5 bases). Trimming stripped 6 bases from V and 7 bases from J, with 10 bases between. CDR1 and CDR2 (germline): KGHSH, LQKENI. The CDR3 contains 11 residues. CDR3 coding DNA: TGTGCCAGCTCGACCCGGGGAGAGCAGTACTTC. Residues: CASSTRGEQYF.

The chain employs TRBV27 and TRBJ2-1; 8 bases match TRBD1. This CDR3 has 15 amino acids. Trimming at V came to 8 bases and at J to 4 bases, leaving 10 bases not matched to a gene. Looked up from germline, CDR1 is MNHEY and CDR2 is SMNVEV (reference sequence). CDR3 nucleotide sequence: TGTGCCAGCGGATCACCCAGGGGGCGGTACAATGAGCAGTTCTTC. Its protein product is CASGSPRGRYNEQFF.

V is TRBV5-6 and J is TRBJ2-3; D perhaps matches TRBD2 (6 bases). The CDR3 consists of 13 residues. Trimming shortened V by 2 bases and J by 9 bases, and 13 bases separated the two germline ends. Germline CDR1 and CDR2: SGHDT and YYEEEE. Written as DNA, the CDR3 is TGTGCCAGCAGCTTTACTAGCATAAAGACGCAGTATTTT. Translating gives CASSFTSIKTQYF.

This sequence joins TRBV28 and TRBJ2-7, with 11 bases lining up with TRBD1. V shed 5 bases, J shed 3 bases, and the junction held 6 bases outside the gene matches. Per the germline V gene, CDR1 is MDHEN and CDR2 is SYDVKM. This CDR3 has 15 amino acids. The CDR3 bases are TGTGCCAGCAGTACCTGGACAGGGGGCTTCTACGAGCAGTACTTC. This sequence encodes CASSTWTGGFYEQYF.

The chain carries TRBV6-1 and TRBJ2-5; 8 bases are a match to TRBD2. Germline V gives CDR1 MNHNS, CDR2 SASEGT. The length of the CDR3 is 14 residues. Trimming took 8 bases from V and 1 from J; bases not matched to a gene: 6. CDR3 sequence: CASRVAGTQETQYF. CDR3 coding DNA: TGTGCCAGCCGGGTAGCGGGAACCCAAGAGACCCAGTACTTC.

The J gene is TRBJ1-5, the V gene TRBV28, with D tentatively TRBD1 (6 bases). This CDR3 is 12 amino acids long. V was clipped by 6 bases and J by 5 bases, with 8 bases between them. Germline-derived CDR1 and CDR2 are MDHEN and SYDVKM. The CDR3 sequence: CASRSGDQPQHF. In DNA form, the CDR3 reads TGTGCCAGCAGATCAGGGGATCAGCCCCAGCATTTT.

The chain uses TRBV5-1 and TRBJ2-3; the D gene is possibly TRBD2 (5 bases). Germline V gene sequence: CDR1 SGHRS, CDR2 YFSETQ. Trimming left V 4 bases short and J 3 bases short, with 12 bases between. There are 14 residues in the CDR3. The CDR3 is CASSAMEETDTQYF. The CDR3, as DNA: TGCGCCAGCAGCGCTATGGAGGAGACAGATACGCAGTATTTT.

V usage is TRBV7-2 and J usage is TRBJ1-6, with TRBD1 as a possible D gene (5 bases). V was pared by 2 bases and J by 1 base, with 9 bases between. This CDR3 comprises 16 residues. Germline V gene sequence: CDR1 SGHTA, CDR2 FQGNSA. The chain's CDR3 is CASSLRGVSYNSPLHF. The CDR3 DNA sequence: TGTGCCAGCAGCTTAAGGGGTGTATCCTATAATTCACCCCTCCACTTT.

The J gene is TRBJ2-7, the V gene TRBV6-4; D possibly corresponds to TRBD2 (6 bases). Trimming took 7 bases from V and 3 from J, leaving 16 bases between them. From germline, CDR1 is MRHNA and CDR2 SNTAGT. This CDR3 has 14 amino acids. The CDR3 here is CASIMLRDFYEQYF. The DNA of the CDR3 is TGTGCCAGCATTATGCTCCGGGACTTCTACGAGCAGTACTTC.

The CDR3 reads CASSLPTGGVAYEQYV. CDR3 nucleotide sequence: TGTGCCAGCAGTCTTCCTACCGGCGGGGTGGCCTACGAGCAGTACGTC. The chain links TRBV5-4 to TRBJ2-7, with D perhaps matching TRBD2 (6 bases). CDR1 and CDR2 from the germline V gene are SGHNT and YYREEE (reference sequence). The CDR3 has 16 residues. V lost 5 bases and J 2 bases, leaving 20 bases between the germline ends.

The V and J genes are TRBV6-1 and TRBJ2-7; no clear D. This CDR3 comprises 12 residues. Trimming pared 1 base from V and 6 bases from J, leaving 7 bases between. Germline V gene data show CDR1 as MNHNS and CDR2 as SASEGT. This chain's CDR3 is CASSEGLSEQYV. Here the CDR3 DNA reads TGTGCCAGCAGTGAAGGGTTGAGCGAGCAGTACGTC.